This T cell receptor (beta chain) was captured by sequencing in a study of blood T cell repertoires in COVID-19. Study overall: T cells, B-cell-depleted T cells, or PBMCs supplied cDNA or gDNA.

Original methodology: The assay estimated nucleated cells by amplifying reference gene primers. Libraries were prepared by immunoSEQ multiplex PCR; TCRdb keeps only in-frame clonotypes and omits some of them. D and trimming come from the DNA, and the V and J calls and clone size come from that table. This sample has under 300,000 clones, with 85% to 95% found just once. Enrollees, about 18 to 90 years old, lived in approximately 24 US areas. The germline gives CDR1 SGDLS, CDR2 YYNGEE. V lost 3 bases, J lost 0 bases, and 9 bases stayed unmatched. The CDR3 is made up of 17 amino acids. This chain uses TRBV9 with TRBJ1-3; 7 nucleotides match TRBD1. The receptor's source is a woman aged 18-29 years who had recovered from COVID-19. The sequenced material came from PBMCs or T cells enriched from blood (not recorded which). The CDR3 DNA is TGTGCCAGCAGCGCCAAGACAGGGAGAAACTCTGGAAACACCATATATTTT. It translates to CASSAKTGRNSGNTIYF.